These T cell receptor beta chains were read from a single sample in a study of blood T cell repertoires in COVID-19. Some clones are missing from TCRdb's copy, which holds only in-frame ones; the method was immunoSEQ multiplex PCR. The table lists some 260,000 clones, approximately 90% of them singletons. The sequenced sample consisted of PBMCs or T cells enriched from blood (not recorded which). The receptors were gathered from a man in his forties who had recovered from COVID-19. Both conserved end residues are part of each CDR3. Fields, in order: CDR3 length, J gene, D gene, V gene, clone size, CDR3 protein, CDR3 DNA. A D gene is named only where the DNA matches it firmly. Only part of the rows carry a size: once, few, many, or a class if the clone is expanded.

>13|TRBJ1-1|.|TRBV7-8|.
CASSRLSGTWAFF
TGTGCCAGCAGCCGCCTCTCCGGGACATGGGCTTTCTTT
>13|TRBJ1-1|TRBD1|TRBV6-5|.
CASSSGQGTEAFF
TGTGCCAGCAGTTCCGGACAGGGGACTGAAGCTTTCTTT
>15|TRBJ1-2|.|TRBV2|.
CASSELLQGYGGYTF
TGTGCCAGCAGTGAACTCCTACAGGGTTATGGTGGCTACACCTTC
>16|TRBJ2-5|TRBD2|TRBV11-3|.
CASSLYGGASRETQYF
TGTGCCAGCAGCTTATACGGGGGGGCCTCAAGGGAGACCCAGTACTTC
>14|TRBJ2-7|TRBD1|TRBV7-2|.
CASSRGTGWSEQYF
TGTGCCAGCAGCCGCGGGACAGGGTGGTCCGAGCAGTACTTC
>15|TRBJ1-1|.|TRBV6-5|.
CASRQGAGVGTEAFF
TGTGCCAGCAGGCAGGGCGCGGGGGTGGGCACTGAAGCTTTCTTT
>15|TRBJ2-6|.|TRBV5-5|.
CASSKTGTGANVLTF
TGTGCCAGCAGCAAAACAGGGACTGGGGCCAACGTCCTGACTTTC
>16|TRBJ2-7|TRBD2|TRBV6-2/TRBV6-3|few
CASSFSSAGAGDEQYF
TGTGCCAGCAGTTTCTCGTCAGCGGGAGCGGGGGACGAGCAGTACTTC
>16|TRBJ2-3|TRBD2|TRBV7-9|.
CASSLGLAGGGDTQYF
TGTGCCAGCAGCCTAGGACTAGCGGGGGGTGGGGATACGCAGTATTTT
>15|TRBJ1-5|TRBD1|TRBV19|.
CASSLTGVANQPQHF
TGTGCCAGTAGCCTTACAGGGGTTGCAAATCAGCCCCAGCATTTT
>15|TRBJ2-3|TRBD2|TRBV28|few
CASSTVAGGRNTQYF
TGTGCCAGCAGCACCGTAGCGGGAGGTAGAAATACGCAGTATTTT
>15|TRBJ2-7|TRBD2|TRBV5-1|.
CASSLPGRRSLQQYF
TGCGCCAGCAGCTTACCCGGGAGGAGGTCTTTACAGCAGTACTTC
>15|TRBJ2-1|.|TRBV14|.
CASSGQVRSYNEQFF
TGTGCCAGCAGTGGGCAGGTTAGATCCTACAATGAGCAGTTCTTC
>15|TRBJ2-1|TRBD1|TRBV7-2|.
CASSLGDRDYNEQFF
TGTGCCAGCAGCTTGGGGGACAGGGACTACAATGAGCAGTTCTTC
>14|TRBJ2-3|.|TRBV9|.
CASSPPTNILTQYF
TGTGCCAGCAGCCCACCCACTAATATCCTTACGCAGTATTTT
>14|TRBJ2-1|TRBD1|TRBV5-4|.
CASSRTGDYNEQFF
TGTGCCAGCAGCCGGACAGGGGACTACAATGAGCAGTTCTTC
>15|TRBJ1-3|.|TRBV18|.
CASSPREHSGNTIYF
TGTGCCAGCTCACCACGGGAGCACTCTGGAAACACCATATATTTT
>14|TRBJ2-7|TRBD2|TRBV19|.
CASSVVAGAYEQYF
TGTGCCAGTAGTGTCGTAGCGGGGGCCTACGAGCAGTACTTC
>14|TRBJ2-3|.|TRBV6-1|.
CASSEIRVGDTQYF
TGTGCCAGCAGTGAAATCAGGGTAGGAGATACGCAGTATTTT
>18|TRBJ2-7|TRBD2|TRBV7-2|.
CASRGEGRQERQTYEQYF
TGTGCCAGCAGAGGGGAGGGCAGGCAGGAAAGACAGACCTACGAGCAGTACTTC
>13|TRBJ2-1|.|TRBV7-9|.
CASSLNEYNEQFF
TGTGCCAGCAGCTTAAACGAGTACAATGAGCAGTTCTTC
>14|TRBJ1-4|.|TRBV2|.
CASSWAATNEKLFF
TGTGCCAGCAGTTGGGCCGCAACTAATGAAAAACTGTTTTTT
>13|TRBJ2-7|.|TRBV10-3|.
CAIAKDRSYEQYF
TGTGCCATCGCAAAAGACAGGTCCTACGAGCAGTACTTC
>14|TRBJ1-1|TRBD1|TRBV27|.
CASSWGQMNTEAFF
TGTGCCAGCAGTTGGGGACAGATGAACACTGAAGCTTTCTTT